A selection of T cell receptor beta chains follows, all from one sample in a study of shared clonotypes between healthy human individuals. Clones were read by immunoSEQ multiplex PCR, and TCRdb kept only the in-frame ones, dropping some. Of about 680,000 clones listed, 92% are singletons. Source material: naive CD8+ T cells sorted from blood. The source is a man between 25 and 39 years old in good health. Both conserved end residues are part of each CDR3. Fields, in order: clone size, V gene, J gene, D gene, CDR3 DNA, CDR3 protein. The D gene is left open where the match is weak. A clone size is listed for some rows: how often the clone was seen (once, few, many), or a class if it is expanded.

.	TRBV27	TRBJ2-1	.	TGTGCCAGCACCCCATCGGGTACTCTCAATGAGCAGTTCTTC	CASTPSGTLNEQFF
.	TRBV7-6	TRBJ2-1	TRBD2	TGTGCCAGCAGCTTAGGACTAGCGGATTACAATGAGCAGTTCTTC	CASSLGLADYNEQFF
.	TRBV5-1	TRBJ2-1	.	TGCGCCAGCAGCTTCGCCAGGCCAGACAATGAGCAGTTCTTC	CASSFARPDNEQFF
.	TRBV11-2	TRBJ2-4	TRBD2	TGTGCCAGCAGCTTAGCGGGACTAGCGGGAGGAGCCAAAAACATTCAGTACTTC	CASSLAGLAGGAKNIQYF
once	TRBV7-2	TRBJ2-7	TRBD1	TGTGCCAGCAACCTCATGGCCGGGACAGAGAGCTCCTACGAGCAGTACTTC	CASNLMAGTESSYEQYF
.	TRBV5-8	TRBJ1-4	TRBD1	TGTGCCAGCAGCCGGACAGGGGTTAATGAAAAACTGTTTTTT	CASSRTGVNEKLFF
.	TRBV7-6	TRBJ2-1	TRBD1	TGTGCCAGCAGTTGGACAGGGGATGAGCAGTTCTTC	CASSWTGDEQFF
.	TRBV4-1	TRBJ1-3	.	TGCGCCAGCAGCCAAGAACAGAGCTCTGGAAACACCATATATTTT	CASSQEQSSGNTIYF
.	TRBV2	TRBJ1-1	.	TGTGCCAGCCCCCTTGTGGGACCTCTGAACACTGAAGCTTTCTTT	CASPLVGPLNTEAFF
.	TRBV7-9	TRBJ2-1	TRBD2	TGTGCCAGCAGCTTAACTGGCGGGAGGGCCAACAATGAGCAGTTCTTC	CASSLTGGRANNEQFF
.	TRBV29-1	TRBJ1-1	.	TGCAGCGTTGAGGAGGGGGTGAACACTGAAGCTTTCTTT	CSVEEGVNTEAFF
.	TRBV6-1	TRBJ2-7	.	TGTGCCAGCGGGCCGTCTTCCTACGAGCAGTACTTC	CASGPSSYEQYF
.	TRBV28	TRBJ2-7	.	TGTGCCAGCAGCGGCCGGGCCCTCTCATCCTACGAGCAGTACTTC	CASSGRALSSYEQYF
.	TRBV4-1	TRBJ2-1	.	TGCGCCAGTGGACTACCCGACTACAATGAGCAGTTCTTC	CASGLPDYNEQFF
.	TRBV5-4	TRBJ2-3	.	TGTGCCAGCAGCTTGTCCAGGCAGAGCACAGATACGCAGTATTTT	CASSLSRQSTDTQYF
.	TRBV19	TRBJ2-2	.	TGTGCCAGTAGTCCAGCTCAGGGCACCGGGGAGCTGTTTTTT	CASSPAQGTGELFF
once	TRBV7-9	TRBJ1-1	.	TGTGCCAGCAGCGCGACCCTCCTCACTGAAGCTTTCTTT	CASSATLLTEAFF
once	TRBV7-8	TRBJ2-1	TRBD2	TGTGCCAGCAGCTTAGTTGGGACTAGTAGCTACAATGAGCAGTTCTTC	CASSLVGTSSYNEQFF
.	TRBV19	TRBJ2-7	.	TGTGCCAGTAGTATTACGAAAGACTACGAGCAGTACTTC	CASSITKDYEQYF
.	TRBV9	TRBJ2-5	.	TGTGCCAGCAGCGACGCCCACAGGGAGATGTACCAAGAGACCCAGTACTTC	CASSDAHREMYQETQYF
few	TRBV7-9	TRBJ2-7	TRBD1	TGTGCCAGCAGCTTAGCTGGAGGACAGGACGAGCAGTACTTC	CASSLAGGQDEQYF
.	TRBV6-6	TRBJ1-1	.	TGTGCCAGCATCCAATCTTGGGGAGCTTTCTTT	CASIQSWGAFF
few	TRBV10-1	TRBJ2-2	.	TGCGCCAGCAGTGAGTCCAGCACCGGGGAGCTGTTTTTT	CASSESSTGELFF
.	TRBV7-9	TRBJ1-2	.	TGTGCCAGCAGCCCACGGTGGATCTATGGCTACACCTTC	CASSPRWIYGYTF
.	TRBV10-2	TRBJ2-1	.	TGCGCCAGCAGTGAGTTAGAGGGGAATGAGCAGTTCTTC	CASSELEGNEQFF
.	TRBV9	TRBJ2-7	TRBD1	TGTGCCAGCAGCGTAGGACAGGGGGCCTACGAGCAGTACTTC	CASSVGQGAYEQYF
once	TRBV28	TRBJ2-7	.	TGTGCCAGCAGTCCCGGACAGATACTCTACGAGCAGTACTTC	CASSPGQILYEQYF
.	TRBV29-1	TRBJ2-2	.	TGCAGCGTTGTAGACGGCTCCGGGGAGCTGTTTTTT	CSVVDGSGELFF
.	TRBV11-1	TRBJ2-4	.	TGTGCCAGCAGCAACAGGGAGGCGCGGGCAAAAAACATTCAGTACTTC	CASSNREARAKNIQYF
.	TRBV27	TRBJ2-5	TRBD2	TGTCCAGAAGAAAGCCAGCGGGAGGGGGTGGAGACCCAGTACTTC	CPEESQREGVETQYF